The 18 T cell receptor beta chains listed next were all sequenced from one sample in a study of blood T cell repertoires in COVID-19. Only in-frame clones appear in the TCRdb table, and some are missing; sequencing was by immunoSEQ multiplex PCR. The sample has about 240,000 clones, approximately 85% seen once; the top ten hold about 5.1%. The sample taken for sequencing was peripheral blood. These TCRs come from a man between 45 and 60 years old with COVID-19, enrolled during active disease.

The chain recombines TRBV4-3 with TRBJ1-1; TRBD1 matches at 9 bases. The CDR3 consists of 16 residues. V shed 4 bases and J 0 bases; nucleotides not matched to a gene: 6. Germline V gene lookup returns CDR1 LGHNA and CDR2 YSLEER. The CDR3 sequence: CASSPGQGNMNTEAFF. In DNA form, the CDR3 reads TGCGCCAGCAGCCCTGGACAGGGGAACATGAACACTGAAGCTTTCTTT.

This chain connects TRBV4-1 to TRBJ1-2; 9 nucleotides align to TRBD1. Unmatched junction bases numbered 1, after V lost 4 bases and J lost 4 bases. CDR1 is MGHRA and CDR2 is YSYEKL in the germline V gene. The length of the CDR3 is 13 residues. CDR3 bases: TGCGCCAGCAGCCGGGGACAGGGCTATGGCTACACCTTC. Translating gives CASSRGQGYGYTF.

This rearrangement joins TRBV20-1 to TRBJ1-2, with D perhaps TRBD1 (5 bases). This CDR3 contains 10 residues. V was trimmed by 4 bases and J by 7 bases, leaving 7 bases between them. Germline CDR1 DFQATT, CDR2 SNEGSKA (reference sequence). The CDR3 region is CSANRGGYTF. The CDR3 nucleotides are TGCAGTGCTAATAGGGGTGGCTACACCTTC.

The chain is built from TRBV6-5 and TRBJ2-7, with D maybe TRBD1 (6 bases). The CDR3 sequence is 14 residues long. Germline-derived CDR1 and CDR2 are MNHEY and SVGAGI. V lost 3 bases to trimming and J lost 3 bases, with 12 bases between them. This chain's CDR3 is CASSYTTGFYEQYF. Written as DNA, the CDR3 is TGTGCCAGCAGTTATACGACAGGATTCTACGAGCAGTACTTC.

This chain joins TRBV9 and TRBJ1-5, with unresolved D. The germline V gene encodes CDR1 SGDLS and CDR2 YYNGEE. Trimming removed 0 bases from V and 6 bases from J, with 10 bases in between. The CDR3 has 14 residues. The CDR3 sequence is CASSVASYGQPQHF. The CDR3 DNA follows: TGTGCCAGCAGCGTAGCCTCCTATGGTCAGCCCCAGCATTTT.

The chain combines TRBV29-1 with TRBJ1-3; 7 nucleotides align to TRBD1. V was pared by 3 bases and J by 0 bases, with 5 bases of the junction left unmatched. Germline V gives CDR1 SQVTM, CDR2 ANQGSEA. There are 15 residues in the CDR3. CDR3 nucleotides: TGCAGCGTTGAGGCAGGGGGTAGCTCTGGAAACACCATATATTTT. Protein: CSVEAGGSSGNTIYF.

This chain links TRBV18 with TRBJ1-3, with D unresolved. The ends were cut back, 3 bases at V and 4 bases at J, with 13 bases in the middle. The CDR3 loop spans 15 amino acids. CDR1 is KGHSH, CDR2 LQKENI, per germline. CDR3 protein: CASSPRTLAGNTIYF. Written as DNA, the CDR3 is TGTGCCAGCTCACCCCGGACTCTGGCAGGAAACACCATATATTTT.

This rearrangement joins TRBV15 to TRBJ1-2; 7 nucleotides align to TRBD1. The length of the CDR3 is 14 residues. The germline V gene has CDR1 LNHNV and CDR2 YYDKDF (reference sequence). J lost 7 bases, V lost 0 bases, and 5 bases had no gene match. The CDR3 spells CATSRERGLSGYTF. In DNA form, the CDR3 reads TGTGCCACCAGCAGAGAGAGGGGGCTTTCTGGCTACACCTTC.

The chain couples TRBV5-5 to TRBJ2-2; 7 nucleotides match TRBD2. This CDR3 is 15 amino acids long. After removal of 4 bases from V and 6 bases from J, the junction contained 9 bases not matched to a gene. Germline V lookup: CDR1 SGHKS, CDR2 YYEKEE (reference sequence). CDR3 coding DNA: TGTGCCAGCAGCGGCTCCGGGACTACACCCGGGGAGCTGTTTTTT. The encoded protein is CASSGSGTTPGELFF.

The chain links TRBV7-9 to TRBJ1-1; unclear D gene. This CDR3 comprises 14 residues. Trimming took 5 bases from V and 1 from J, leaving 11 bases between them. Germline values: CDR1 SEHNR, CDR2 FQNEAQ (reference sequence). CDR3 region: CASSPPTSNTEAFF. The CDR3 bases are TGTGCCAGCAGCCCACCCACATCGAACACTGAAGCTTTCTTT.

V and J are TRBV19 and TRBJ2-7, with D perhaps TRBD1 (6 bases). The length of the CDR3 is 12 residues. V lost 3 bases, J lost 5 bases, and 8 bases lay in between. Germline CDR1 is LNHDA and CDR2 is SQIVND (reference sequence). The CDR3 loop is CASSITGNEQYF. DNA for the CDR3: TGTGCCAGTAGTATTACAGGGAACGAGCAGTACTTC.

The sample holds a few counts of this clone. Its ends do not fully match the called genes, so a read error is possible. This chain uses TRBV5-8 with TRBJ2-7; 7 bases are a match to TRBD2. Germline values: CDR1 SGHTS, CDR2 YDEGEE. The CDR3 consists of 12 residues. This CDR3 reads CASSLVGGLRDF. DNA of the CDR3: TGTGCCAGCAGCTTGGTGGGGGGACTACGCGACTTC.

This sequence joins TRBV4-3 and TRBJ2-5, with D maybe TRBD2 (7 bases). The CDR3 extends over 16 amino acids. Trimming removed 4 bases from V and 1 base from J, with 16 bases in between. CDR1 is LGHNA, CDR2 YSLEER, per germline. The CDR3 sequence: CASSLGRGGFQETQYF. CDR3 DNA: TGCGCCAGCAGCCTGGGGAGGGGGGGGTTCCAAGAGACCCAGTACTTC.

The chain has TRBV7-2 and TRBJ2-7; 7 positions match TRBD1. Trimming at V came to 5 bases and at J to 2 bases, leaving 6 bases not matched to a gene. The germline V gene has CDR1 SGHTA and CDR2 FQGNSA. The CDR3 totals 14 residues. CDR3 amino acids: CASSDRQGPYEQYF. DNA of the CDR3: TGTGCCAGCAGCGACCGACAGGGCCCCTACGAGCAGTACTTC.

J is TRBJ2-2 and V is TRBV28; tentatively, D is TRBD2 (5 bases). Germline CDR1 is MDHEN and CDR2 is SYDVKM. Trimming left V 6 bases short and J 4 bases short, with 12 bases between. The CDR3 covers 14 residues. The DNA of the CDR3 is TGTGCCAGCAGCCGGACTCCTACCACCGGGGAGCTGTTTTTT. Translation gives CASSRTPTTGELFF.

The chain recombines TRBV7-9 with TRBJ1-2, with 8 nucleotides matching TRBD1. This CDR3 has 15 amino acids. The J segment lost 3 bases and the V segment lost 3 bases, leaving 6 bases of the junction unmatched. The germline V gene encodes CDR1 SEHNR and CDR2 FQNEAQ (reference sequence). The CDR3 nucleotides are TGTGCCAGCAGCTTGCCGCCGGGACAGGACTATGGCTACACCTTC. Translation gives CASSLPPGQDYGYTF.

The chain joins TRBV5-8 to TRBJ1-3, with D possibly TRBD1 on 5 matching bases. Trimming removed 4 bases from V and 0 bases from J, with 17 bases in between. Germline V gene sequence: CDR1 SGHTS, CDR2 YDEGEE. CDR3 length: 17 amino acids. CDR3 region: CASSKNRRRSSGNTIYF. The DNA for the CDR3 is TGTGCCAGCAGCAAAAACAGGAGAAGAAGCTCTGGAAACACCATATATTTT.

Written as DNA, the CDR3 is TGTGCCAGCGCTCGGGACAGGCTCCATGAAGCTTTCTTT. This gives the protein CASARDRLHEAFF. The rearrangement joins TRBV6-5 to TRBJ1-1; TRBD1 matches 8 bases. The CDR3 covers 13 residues. V lost 8 bases, J lost 7 bases, and 9 bases stayed unmatched. CDR1 and CDR2 (germline): MNHEY, SVGAGI.